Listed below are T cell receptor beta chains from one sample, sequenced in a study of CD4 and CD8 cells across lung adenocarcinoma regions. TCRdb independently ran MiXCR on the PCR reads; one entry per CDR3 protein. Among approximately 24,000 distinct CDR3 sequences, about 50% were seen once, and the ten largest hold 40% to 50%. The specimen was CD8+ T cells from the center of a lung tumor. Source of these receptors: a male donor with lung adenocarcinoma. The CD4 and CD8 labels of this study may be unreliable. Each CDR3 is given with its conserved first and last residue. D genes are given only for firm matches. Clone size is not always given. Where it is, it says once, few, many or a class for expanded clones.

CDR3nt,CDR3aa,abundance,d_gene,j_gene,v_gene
TGTGCCAGCAGCCAAGGACTAGCGGGATTGGATGAGCAGTACTTC,CASSQGLAGLDEQYF,many,TRBD2,TRBJ2-7,TRBV6-1
TGCGCCAGCAGCTGGGGGGATACGCAGTATTTT,CASSWGDTQYF,many,.,TRBJ2-3,TRBV5-1
TGTGCCAGCAGTCAAACCGGGACTAGCGGGAGCGATGAGCAGTTCTTC,CASSQTGTSGSDEQFF,few,TRBD2,TRBJ2-1,TRBV6-1
TGTGCCACCCGAGAGGCGAACACCGGGGAGCTGTTTTTT,CATREANTGELFF,.,.,TRBJ2-2,TRBV15
TGCGCCAGCAGCCAAGTTATGGCGCGGGGGCCCAAAGACACGCAGTATTTT,CASSQVMARGPKDTQYF,once,.,TRBJ2-3,TRBV4-1
TGTGCCTGGACCAAGGACTTTCGAGGCTACGAGCAGTACTTC,CAWTKDFRGYEQYF,.,.,TRBJ2-7,TRBV30
TGTGCCAGCAGCCACGGGGTCTACGAGCAGTTCTTC,CASSHGVYEQFF,.,.,TRBJ2-1,TRBV6-1
TGTGCCAGCAAACGGGGGGGAGGGGAGCTGTTTTTT,CASKRGGGELFF,few,TRBD2,TRBJ2-2,TRBV6-1
TGTGCCAGCGGGCGGGAGTTTCCAAATGAGCAGTTCTTC,CASGREFPNEQFF,.,TRBD2,TRBJ2-1,TRBV6-1
TGTGCCAGCAGATACGGGGGGAAAGAGACCCAGTACTTC,CASRYGGKETQYF,.,TRBD2,TRBJ2-5,TRBV7-8
TGCGCCAGCAGTGAGTCCTCTGGGTTAGCCAAAGATACTCAGTACTTC,CASSESSGLAKDTQYF,.,.,TRBJ2-4,TRBV10-2
TGCGCCAGCAGTGAGCCCTCTGGGCTACCCAAAGATACGCAGTACTTC,CASSEPSGLPKDTQYF,.,.,TRBJ2-7,TRBV10-2
TGTGCCAGCAGTGTAGCGGGGACGGGAGCCAGAAACATTCAGTACTTC,CASSVAGTGARNIQYF,.,TRBD2,TRBJ2-4,TRBV6-1
TGTGCCAGCAGGGGAGAAAGTGTAGCCAAAAACATTCAGTACTTC,CASRGESVAKNIQYF,once,.,TRBJ2-4,TRBV6-8
TGTGGCCGCGGTCTCACAGACACGCAGTACTTC,CGRGLTDTQYF,.,.,TRBJ2-4,TRBV10-3
TGTGGCAGCATGAGGCGGGGAGCCAAAAACACTCAGTACTTC,CGSMRRGAKNTQYF,once,.,TRBJ2-4,TRBV6-1
TGTGCCAGCAGTGAAGCAGGAGTAAGGCTAGCGGGGGTCCGGAACACCGGGGAGCTGTTTTTT,CASSEAGVRLAGVRNTGELFF,few,TRBD2,TRBJ2-2,TRBV6-1
TGTGCCAGCAGTGAGGCGGCCAGGCAGTACTTC,CASSEAARQYF,medium-sized,.,TRBJ2-7,TRBV6-1
TGTGCCAGCAGTTACCGTGCGCGGGCGGGCACTGAAGCTTTCTTT,CASSYRARAGTEAFF,.,.,TRBJ1-1,TRBV6-5
TGTGCCAGCAGCGTGGGGACTGTCCAAGAGACCCAGTACTTC,CASSVGTVQETQYF,.,.,TRBJ2-5,TRBV9
TGTGCCAGCAGTGAAGCGCCGCCGGGGGGCTGGACAGATACGCAGTATTTT,CASSEAPPGGWTDTQYF,many,.,TRBJ2-3,TRBV6-1
TGTGCCAGCAGTTCCATACAAGACAGTAAAGAGACCCAGTACTTC,CASSSIQDSKETQYF,.,.,TRBJ2-5,TRBV27
TGCGCCAGCAGCCAAGTTCAGGGAGACGAGCAGTACTTC,CASSQVQGDEQYF,many,.,TRBJ2-7,TRBV4-1
TGTGCCAGCAGCCAAGTGGTAGCTTTATCCTACAATGAGCAGTTCTTC,CASSQVVALSYNEQFF,many,.,TRBJ2-1,TRBV4-2
TGTGCCAGCGGCTTGCGAGCGGGAGCCAAAAACATTCAGTACTTC,CASGLRAGAKNIQYF,.,.,TRBJ2-4,TRBV11-2
TGTGCCAGCACCATGGGGGCCGGGATGAGCTCCTACAATGAGCAGTTCTTC,CASTMGAGMSSYNEQFF,medium-sized,.,TRBJ2-1,TRBV27
TGTGCCAGCAGCAACTGGGTGTACTATGGCTACACCTTC,CASSNWVYYGYTF,.,.,TRBJ1-2,TRBV9
TGTGCCAGCAGCGAACCCCTAAACTTGGACAGGAATGAGCAGTATTTT,CASSEPLNLDRNEQYF,.,TRBD1,TRBJ2-3,TRBV6-1
TGTGCCAGCCGAGGCACGGGACCCCAAGACACTCAGTATTTT,CASRGTGPQDTQYF,.,.,TRBJ2-3,TRBV6-1
TGCGCCAGCTGGGACAGGCATGCCAAAGACACGCAGTACTTT,CASWDRHAKDTQYF,.,TRBD1,TRBJ2-3,TRBV10-1
TGCGCCAGCAGGGGCAGACATCCCACAGATACGCAGTATTTT,CASRGRHPTDTQYF,once,.,TRBJ2-3,TRBV10-1